In this sample, the clone carrying this T cell receptor (beta chain) turned up once. This sample is part of a study of cytomegalovirus exposure and HLA in healthy donors. The CDR3 length is 15 residues. Germline CDR1 is SGHNT and CDR2 is YYREEE (reference sequence). Trimming shortened V by 0 bases and J by 8 bases, and 14 bases separated the two germline ends. Sequencing was performed with immunoSEQ multiplex PCR; in TCRdb, only in-frame clones are kept and a portion is missing. The data contain under 75,000 clones, 85% to 95% of them singletons. This receptor was obtained from a man younger than 30 in good health and CMV-seropositive. The sample consisted of PBMCs. J is TRBJ1-4 and V is TRBV5-4, with D unclear. CDR3 nucleotides: TGTGCCAGCAGCTTGGAGGGTGGGAGCGGGGAAAAACTGTTTTTT. Its translation is CASSLEGGSGEKLFF.